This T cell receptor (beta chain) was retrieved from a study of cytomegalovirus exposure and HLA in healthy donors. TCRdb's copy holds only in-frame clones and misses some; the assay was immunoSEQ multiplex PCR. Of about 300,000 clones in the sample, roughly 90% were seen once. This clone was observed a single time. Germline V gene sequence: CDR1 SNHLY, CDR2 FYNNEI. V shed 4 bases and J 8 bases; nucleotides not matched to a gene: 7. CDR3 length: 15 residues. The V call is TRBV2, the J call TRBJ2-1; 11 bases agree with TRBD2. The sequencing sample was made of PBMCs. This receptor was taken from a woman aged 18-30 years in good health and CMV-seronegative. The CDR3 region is CASSGSGRAPDEQFF. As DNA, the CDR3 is TGTGCCAGCAGTGGTAGCGGGAGGGCCCCCGATGAGCAGTTCTTC. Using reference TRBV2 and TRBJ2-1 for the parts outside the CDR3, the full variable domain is EPEVTQTPSHQVTQMGQEVILRCVPISNHLYFYWYRQILGQKVEFLVSFYNNEISEKSEIFDDQFSVERPDGSNFTLKIRSTKLEDSAMYFCASSGSGRAPDEQFFGPGTRLTVL.